The clone carrying this T cell receptor beta chain was picked up a small number of times. The antigen remains undetermined. Documented time point: persistent/refractory GD, antithyroid drugs over 5 years with positive TRAb. Following extraction of RNA from PBMCs, that RNA was used to make the TCR library. As a group, patients came from one endocrinology department in Xi'an, China. These data originate in a study of regulatory T cells in long-lasting Graves disease. In the study overall: The criterion for persistent Graves' disease was over 5 years of antithyroid drugs with positive TSH receptor antibodies. Whole-study results and caveats: Among samples with persistent disease, TRBV28, TRBJ1-2 and TRBJ2-5 were favored.

V shed 0 bases, J shed 9 bases, and the junction held 25 bases outside the gene matches. CDR3 length equals 22 residues. Germline V gene lookup returns CDR1 MNHEY and CDR2 SVGAGI. Investigators prepared the TCR beta libraries by applying iRepertoire HTBI primers and Arm-PCR of CDR3 regions. TCRdb fed the multiplex PCR reads into MiXCR, producing one record per CDR3 protein. This table has hundreds of thousands of distinct CDR3 sequences, about 20% appearing once. This clonotype originated in a female donor with Graves disease. The chain combines TRBV6-5 with TRBJ2-4; 11 bases align to TRBD2. Sample: peripheral blood mononuclear cells (PBMCs), taken when the disease was refractory, from a patient treated with antithyroid drugs. This chain's CDR3 is CASSYSTGELAGVRTKDGIQYF. The CDR3 nucleotides are TGTGCCAGCAGTTACTCGACGGGGGAACTAGCGGGGGTTAGGACAAAGGATGGCATTCAGTACTTC.